This passage covers 8 T cell receptor beta chains from one sample sequenced in a study of T cells in Graves' hyperthyroidism and ophthalmopathy. TCR beta CDR3 region amplification was performed from RNA transcripts. The TCR CDR3 first-round RT-PCR relied on the HTBI primer set. A single record per CDR3 protein comes from TCRdb applying MiXCR to the multiplex PCR reads. Seen here are under 300,000 distinct CDR3 sequences, approximately 15% observed once, and the top ten hold 7% to 9.5%. Material: blood. These receptor sequences come from a woman in her thirties or forties with Graves' hyperthyroidism.

The chain employs TRBV28 and TRBJ2-5; D is possibly TRBD2 (6 bases). The germline gives CDR1 MDHEN, CDR2 SYDVKM. CDR3 size: 16 residues. Trimming removed 6 bases at V and 2 bases at J, with 19 bases between. The CDR3 sequence: CASSGRERSGQETQYF. The DNA for the CDR3 is TGTGCCAGCAGCGGCAGAGAACGTAGCGGACAAGAGACCCAGTACTTC.

This clonotype came up a few times. The V gene is TRBV5-1, the J gene TRBJ2-4; D perhaps matches TRBD1 (5 bases). Germline CDR1 SGHRS, CDR2 YFSETQ. The CDR3 has 15 amino acids. V was pared by 0 bases and J by 0 bases, with 7 bases between. The CDR3 nucleotides read TGCGCCAGCAGCTTGGGACAGCTAGCCAAAAACATTCAGTACTTC. It yields the protein CASSLGQLAKNIQYF.

This clonotype was counted only a few times. This sequence joins TRBV4-1 and TRBJ1-1, with TRBD1 matching over 7 bases. Trimming removed 3 bases from V and 3 bases from J; junction bases left unmatched: 7. The CDR3 loop spans 15 amino acids. Germline V gives CDR1 MGHRA, CDR2 YSYEKL. Written as DNA, the CDR3 is TGCGCCAGCAGCCAGACCCAGGGGGGATACACTGAAGCTTTCTTT. Translating gives CASSQTQGGYTEAFF.

This chain connects TRBV20-1 to TRBJ2-1; the match to TRBD2 covers 8 bases. CDR1 DFQATT and CDR2 SNEGSKA come from the germline V gene (reference sequence). CDR3 length equals 15 residues. J was trimmed by 7 bases and V by 1 base; bases with no gene match: 9. CDR3: CSARGSGLGSNEQFF. As DNA, the CDR3 is TGCAGTGCTAGAGGTTCGGGACTAGGTTCAAATGAGCAGTTCTTC.

This clonotype was counted many times. The chain has TRBV6-1 and TRBJ1-2; TRBD1 is a possible D gene (6 bases). The CDR3 spans 14 residues. Trimming left V 6 bases short and J 4 bases short, with 15 bases between. CDR1 and CDR2 from the germline V gene are MNHNS and SASEGT. CDR3 amino acids: CASRIDRHLYGYTF. CDR3 DNA sequence: TGTGCCAGCAGGATTGACAGGCACCTCTATGGCTACACCTTC.

There are many counts of this clonotype. V is TRBV7-2 and J is TRBJ1-5; unclear D gene. This CDR3 spans 15 amino acids. V was shortened by 1 base and J by 2 bases, with 9 bases between the two germline ends. Germline V gene lookup returns CDR1 SGHTA and CDR2 FQGNSA. CDR3 in amino acids: CASSLGIAGNQPQHF. Here the CDR3 DNA reads TGTGCCAGCAGCTTAGGTATAGCCGGCAATCAGCCCCAGCATTTT.

This clonotype appeared many times. The rearrangement uses TRBV7-2 and TRBJ1-5, with 8 bases matching TRBD1. V shed 1 base and J 7 bases; nucleotides not matched to a gene: 9. This CDR3 is built from 16 residues. CDR1 is SGHTA and CDR2 is FQGNSA in the germline V gene. This chain's CDR3 is CASSLVSTGADQPQHF. DNA of the CDR3: TGTGCCAGCAGCTTAGTCTCGACAGGGGCAGACCAGCCCCAGCATTTT.

The sample holds many counts of this clonotype. The chain combines TRBV20-1 with TRBJ1-2; D is undetermined. The CDR3 length is 12 residues. The germline CDR1 and CDR2 sequences are DFQATT and SNEGSKA (reference sequence). Trimming stripped 0 bases from V and 1 base from J, with 3 bases between. CDR3 region: CSARDNNYGYTF. CDR3 DNA sequence: TGCAGTGCTAGAGATAATAACTATGGCTACACCTTC.